These 18 T cell receptor beta chains were sequenced from one sample in a study of blood T cells in healthy people across ages. Alongside a J-beta primer mix, a sample-barcoded 5' primer served in a second PCR lasting roughly 7 to 11 cycles. TCRdb used MiXCR to reprocess the 5' RACE reads, holding one entry per CDR3 protein. Of under 1,000,000 distinct CDR3 sequences in the sample, roughly 46% were seen once. Sequenced sample: blood. Receptors originate from a man older than 75 in good health.

V usage is TRBV6-4 and J usage is TRBJ2-1, with 13 bases matching TRBD2. CDR3 length equals 15 residues. The V and J ends lost 5 bases and 6 bases, in that order; junction bases with no gene match: 4. In germline, CDR1 is MRHNA, CDR2 SNTAGT. The CDR3, as DNA: TGTGCCAGCAGTTCAACTAGCGGGGGGGCCAATGAGCAGTTCTTC. As protein: CASSSTSGGANEQFF.

This clonotype has more than one count but fewer than ten. V usage is TRBV6-5 and J usage is TRBJ2-1; a possible D gene is TRBD2 (5 bases). Germline V gene sequence: CDR1 MNHEY, CDR2 SVGAGI. The CDR3 extends over 16 amino acids. Deletions cut 5 bases from V and 7 bases from J, with 21 bases between. The DNA of the CDR3 is TGTGCCAGCAGTCCCCGGACCCTCGTCACGGGGAATGAGCAGTTCTTC. Protein: CASSPRTLVTGNEQFF.

The chain has TRBV3-1 and TRBJ2-4, with TRBD2 as a possible D gene (6 bases). The ends were cut back, 1 base at V and 15 bases at J, with 13 bases in the middle. From germline, CDR1 is LGHDT and CDR2 YNNKEL (reference sequence). The CDR3 spans 12 residues. CDR3 residues: CASSQVAAVRYF. CDR3 nucleotides: TGTGCCAGCAGCCAAGTAGCGGCGGTTCGGTACTTC.

The chain couples TRBV13 to TRBJ2-5; 10 bases line up with TRBD1. This CDR3 comprises 15 residues. The J segment lost 5 bases and the V segment lost 4 bases, leaving 7 bases of the junction unmatched. Germline V gene sequence: CDR1 PRHDT, CDR2 FYEKMQ (reference sequence). Here the CDR3 reads CASSYDRGLGETQYF. The CDR3 DNA is TGTGCCAGCAGCTACGACAGGGGGCTTGGGGAGACCCAGTACTTC.

J is TRBJ1-5 and V is TRBV20-1; TRBD1 might be the D (6 bases). The ends were cut back, 6 bases at V and 4 bases at J, with 16 bases in the middle. Germline V lookup: CDR1 DFQATT, CDR2 SNEGSKA (reference sequence). The CDR3 is 14 residues long. CDR3 nucleotide sequence: TGCAGTGCAGGGGGATCACAGGGTAATCAGCCCCAGCATTTT. Its protein product is CSAGGSQGNQPQHF.

This clonotype turned up a few times. The V gene is TRBV20-1, the J gene TRBJ2-5; 7 nucleotides line up with TRBD2. The J call may not be correct, given that the DNA end is closer to TRBJ2-7. Germline V gives CDR1 DFQATT, CDR2 SNEGSKA (reference sequence). The CDR3 sequence is 15 residues long. The CDR3 is CSAWDASERGYEQYF. The DNA for the CDR3 is TGCAGTGCATGGGATGCGAGCGAGCGGGGATACGAGCAGTACTTC.

This clonotype was seen a handful of times. V usage is TRBV2 and J usage is TRBJ2-1, with no clear D. CDR1 is SNHLY, CDR2 FYNNEI, per germline. Trimming cost V 8 bases and J 9 bases, with 14 bases left between them. The CDR3 contains 12 residues. The CDR3 nucleotides are TGTGCCAGCTCCCTCTTGAGTACTGAGCAGTTCTTC. Protein sequence: CASSLLSTEQFF.

This clonotype showed up many times. This chain uses TRBV12-3 or TRBV12-4 with TRBJ2-4; tentatively, D is TRBD1 (5 bases). The CDR3 has 13 amino acids. The V end lost 5 bases, the J end lost 4 bases, and 9 bases lay between the germline ends. CDR3 in DNA: TGTGCCAGCAGTAGCCAGGGTAAAAACATTCAGTACTTC. Translating gives CASSSQGKNIQYF.

The chain combines TRBV7-2 with TRBJ1-6; 8 bases map to TRBD1. The ends lost 2 bases at V and 10 bases at J; junction bases unmatched: 10. This CDR3 has 16 residues. Germline CDR1 is SGHTA and CDR2 is FQGNSA. CDR3 residues: CASSLNGRTGFSPLHF. In DNA form, the CDR3 reads TGTGCCAGCAGCTTAAATGGGAGGACAGGGTTCTCACCCCTCCACTTT.

This clonotype was seen more than once but under ten times. The chain is built from TRBV2 and TRBJ1-1; no reliable D call. Trimming shortened V by 3 bases and J by 3 bases, and 11 bases separated the two germline ends. This CDR3 has 14 amino acids. CDR1 and CDR2 from the germline V gene are SNHLY and FYNNEI. The CDR3 DNA is TGTGCCAGCAGTGACGGTACCAGTTACACTGAAGCTTTCTTT. The encoded protein is CASSDGTSYTEAFF.

This clonotype occurred a few times. The rearrangement uses TRBV20-1 and TRBJ2-5; D is unresolved. This CDR3 spans 13 amino acids. CDR1 is DFQATT and CDR2 is SNEGSKA in the germline V gene (reference sequence). V was shortened by 3 bases and J by 0 bases, with 8 bases between the two germline ends. The CDR3 here is CSASRLYQETQYF. CDR3 sequence (DNA): TGCAGTGCTAGCAGACTTTACCAAGAGACCCAGTACTTC.

A remark on this clonotype: One end of the junction fails to match germline, which may point to a read error. CDR3 sequence (DNA): TGCGCCAGTAGCTCGACCAGGACAGGGAACAATGAGCAGTTCTTC. As protein: CASSSTRTGNNEQFF. This chain links TRBV5-1 with TRBJ2-1, with 8 bases matching TRBD1. Germline assignment: CDR1 SGHRS and CDR2 YFSETQ. The CDR3 consists of 15 residues.

This chain uses TRBV5-1 with TRBJ2-5, with 12 bases fitting TRBD2. The CDR3 extends over 14 amino acids. Germline V gene sequence: CDR1 SGHRS, CDR2 YFSETQ. Germline trimming cut 4 bases from V and 3 bases from J; bases unmatched to any gene: 1. The CDR3 DNA follows: TGCGCCAGCAGCAGGACTAGCGGGGAAGAGACCCAGTACTTC. Protein sequence: CASSRTSGEETQYF.

The chain combines TRBV20-1 with TRBJ1-1; D unresolved. CDR1 is DFQATT and CDR2 is SNEGSKA in the germline V gene (reference sequence). Trimming stripped 6 bases from V and 3 bases from J, with 11 bases between. The CDR3 has 12 residues. CDR3 DNA: TGCAGTGCCGAAAGAGAAGACACTGAAGCTTTCTTT. This codes for CSAEREDTEAFF.

The chain couples TRBV4-2 to TRBJ2-5; 8 bases match TRBD2. Germline V gene data show CDR1 as LGHNA and CDR2 as YNFKEQ. The CDR3 length is 15 residues. The trim removed 3 bases at V and 1 base at J, leaving 4 bases unmatched. As DNA, the CDR3 is TGTGCCAGCAGCCACTTAGCGGGGTTCCAAGAGACCCAGTACTTC. Amino acid sequence: CASSHLAGFQETQYF.

About this clonotype: A much larger clone is a single base away; this may be a read error. The rearrangement links TRBV6-2 or TRBV6-3 to TRBJ2-3; D possibly corresponds to TRBD1 (5 bases). In germline, CDR1 is MNHEY, CDR2 SVGEGT. This CDR3 contains 18 residues. CDR3 DNA: TGTGCCAGCAGTTACTACCTTCGGCCCAGGGATAGCACAGATATGCAGTATTTT. Translating gives CASSYYLRPRDSTDMQYF.

The chain has TRBV18 and TRBJ2-5; D is possibly TRBD2 (7 bases). Germline V gene lookup returns CDR1 KGHSH and CDR2 LQKENI. The CDR3 covers 14 residues. V gave up 4 bases and J gave up 11 bases, with 20 bases separating them. CDR3 DNA sequence: TGTGCCAGCTCACTAGGGGGTAGCGGGTCGGAGCAGTACTTC. It yields the protein CASSLGGSGSEQYF. Full variable domain (missing parts from reference TRBV18 and TRBJ2-5): NAGVMQNPRHLVRRRGQEARLRCSPMKGHSHVYWYRQLPEEGLKFMVYLQKENIIDESGMPKERFSAEFPKEGPSILRIQQVVRGDSAAYFCASSLGGSGSEQYFGPGTRLLVL.

This clonotype was seen more than once but under ten times. The chain links TRBV7-2 to TRBJ2-7; no firm D call. CDR3 length equals 14 residues. Trimming pared 1 base from V and 6 bases from J, leaving 13 bases between. Germline CDR1 SGHTA, CDR2 FQGNSA. The CDR3 protein is CASSLGPTTLEQYF. In DNA form, the CDR3 reads TGTGCCAGCAGCTTAGGCCCAACTACCCTCGAGCAGTACTTC.